The next 24 T cell receptor beta chains were all read from a single sample in a study of shared clonotypes between healthy human individuals. Profiling relied on immunoSEQ multiplex PCR, and the TCRdb table lists in-frame clones only, not all of them. The sample records a few million clones, 92% being singletons. The sequenced sample consisted of naive CD4+ T cells from PBMCs. As for subset: CD45RA+ positively selected. The receptor set was obtained from a man aged 18 to 29 in good health. Some clones in this sample may be carry-over from other donors' samples.

This clone is a singleton in its sample. The rearrangement links TRBV19 to TRBJ1-2, with 7 bases matching TRBD1. The CDR3 has 11 residues. The germline gives CDR1 LNHDA, CDR2 SQIVND (reference sequence). J gave up 8 bases and V 6 bases, and 3 bases lay outside the gene matches. The CDR3 here is CASRWDRGYTF. In DNA, the CDR3 is TGTGCCAGTAGATGGGACAGAGGCTACACCTTC.

V and J are TRBV7-2 and TRBJ2-3; TRBD2 matches at 10 bases. The V gene's germline CDR1 is SGHTA and CDR2 FQGNSA. The CDR3 covers 16 residues. With V trimmed by 5 bases and J by 4 bases, 9 bases remained unmatched. The CDR3 DNA reads TGTGCCAGCAGCAACAGCGGGAGGGCCGTTCCAGATACGCAGTATTTT. This codes for CASSNSGRAVPDTQYF.

The V call is TRBV11-1, the J call TRBJ2-1; D is possibly TRBD1 (8 bases). Per the germline V gene, CDR1 is SGHAT and CDR2 is FQDESV (reference sequence). The CDR3 consists of 17 residues. The V gene lost 7 bases and the J gene lost 4 bases, with 23 bases spanning the gap. CDR3 amino acids: CASTHPRGDRKYNEQFF. As DNA, the CDR3 is TGTGCCAGCACCCACCCCCGGGGGGACAGGAAGTACAATGAGCAGTTCTTC.

Written as DNA, the CDR3 is TGCAGCGTTGAAGATCGCCAGGGGGCCTATGGCTACACCTTC. Its protein product is CSVEDRQGAYGYTF. The chain uses TRBV29-1 and TRBJ1-2; 8 nucleotides match TRBD1. Germline V CDR1 and CDR2: SQVTM, ANQGSEA. V lost 0 bases, J lost 4 bases, and 4 bases stayed unmatched. The CDR3 covers 14 residues.

V is TRBV5-1 and J is TRBJ2-1; 9 bases fit TRBD2. The CDR3 has 16 amino acids. Germline V gene data show CDR1 as SGHRS and CDR2 as YFSETQ. V dropped 4 bases and J dropped 3; count of bases not matched to a gene: 8. Here the CDR3 DNA reads TGCGCCAGCAGCGGCAGACTAGCGGAGGGCTACAATGAGCAGTTCTTC. It codes for CASSGRLAEGYNEQFF.

J is TRBJ1-5 and V is TRBV15, with 8 positions matching TRBD1. Trimming removed 5 bases from V and 3 bases from J; junction bases left unmatched: 3. This CDR3 is 14 amino acids long. Germline CDR1 and CDR2: LNHNV and YYDKDF (reference sequence). Here the CDR3 reads CATSGRGLNQPQHF. CDR3 nucleotides: TGTGCCACCAGCGGCAGGGGGCTCAATCAGCCCCAGCATTTT. Full variable domain (missing parts from reference TRBV15 and TRBJ1-5): DAMVIQNPRYQVTQFGKPVTLSCSQTLNHNVMYWYQQKSSQAPKLLFHYYDKDFNNEADTPDNFQSRRPNTSFCFLDIRSPGLGDTAMYLCATSGRGLNQPQHFGDGTRLSIL.

This rearrangement joins TRBV4-2 to TRBJ1-1; D unresolved. This CDR3 is 14 amino acids long. The V end was cut by 0 bases, the J end by 1 base, with 6 bases between. Germline CDR1 is LGHNA and CDR2 is YNFKEQ. CDR3 sequence reads: CASSQDPANTEAFF. For the CDR3, the DNA is TGTGCCAGCAGCCAAGATCCGGCGAACACTGAAGCTTTCTTT.

The J gene is TRBJ2-7, the V gene TRBV2, with D perhaps matching TRBD1 (5 bases). The CDR3 runs 13 residues. Trimming shortened V by 3 bases and J by 6 bases, and 12 bases separated the two germline ends. CDR1 SNHLY and CDR2 FYNNEI come from the germline V gene. Written as DNA, the CDR3 is TGTGCCAGCAGTGAGGGCAGGGTGGGCGAGCAGTACTTC. Translated, it gives CASSEGRVGEQYF.

V gene TRBV29-1 combines with J gene TRBJ2-7; D remains unclear. V was trimmed by 5 bases and J by 0 bases, leaving 5 bases between them. This CDR3 contains 11 residues. Germline V gene data show CDR1 as SQVTM and CDR2 as ANQGSEA. The CDR3 nucleotides are TGCAGCGTTTCAAGCTCCTACGAGCAGTACTTC. Translation gives CSVSSSYEQYF.

This chain joins TRBV6-5 and TRBJ2-4; TRBD1 aligns across 7 bases. CDR3 length equals 15 residues. Trimming cost V 5 bases and J 2 bases; bases outside gene matches: 6. Germline loops: CDR1 MNHEY, CDR2 SVGAGI. The CDR3 bases are TGTGCCAGCAGTCGACAGGGCGTGTCCAAAAACATTCAGTACTTC. It is translated as CASSRQGVSKNIQYF.

The CDR3 spells CASNLPSLSYEQYF. The CDR3 coding sequence is TGTGCCAGCAACCTACCTTCCCTTTCCTACGAGCAGTACTTC. V and J are TRBV7-6 and TRBJ2-7, with unresolved D. Per the germline V gene, CDR1 is SGHVS and CDR2 is FNYEAQ. V lost 7 bases to trimming and J lost 1 base, with 14 bases between them. The CDR3 has 14 amino acids.

This clone was observed a few times. The J gene is TRBJ1-1, the V gene TRBV9; D perhaps matches TRBD1 (5 bases). Per germline, CDR1 SGDLS and CDR2 YYNGEE. Trimming removed 0 bases from V and 6 bases from J, with 15 bases in between. The CDR3 extends over 15 amino acids. The CDR3 DNA reads as TGTGCCAGCAGCGTAGGCAGGCAGGGATCCCCTGAAGCTTTCTTT. It codes for CASSVGRQGSPEAFF.

For the CDR3, the DNA is TGTGCCAGCAGTTCGACGGACGGTAATTCACCCCTCCACTTT. Amino acids: CASSSTDGNSPLHF. The J gene is TRBJ1-6, the V gene TRBV28; D ambiguous. This CDR3 region has 14 residues. CDR1 is MDHEN and CDR2 is SYDVKM in the germline V gene. Trimming took 4 bases from V and 6 from J, leaving 10 bases between them.

This rearrangement joins TRBV19 to TRBJ2-7; D is perhaps TRBD1 (5 bases). The CDR3 consists of 12 residues. Germline CDR1 and CDR2: LNHDA and SQIVND (reference sequence). V dropped 4 bases and J dropped 6 bases, with 10 bases sitting between them. The CDR3 protein is CASSTRQSEQYF. CDR3 bases: TGTGCCAGTAGTACGAGACAGAGCGAGCAGTACTTC.

The gene calls are TRBV29-1 and TRBJ2-2, with TRBD1 matching over 8 bases. Germline V lookup: CDR1 SQVTM, CDR2 ANQGSEA. V lost 2 bases and J lost 5; bases outside the gene matches: 10. The CDR3 sequence is 16 residues long. In DNA form, the CDR3 reads TGCAGCGTTGAACCTAAGGACAGGGAGAGAACCGGGGAGCTGTTTTTT. As protein: CSVEPKDRERTGELFF.

This chain links TRBV9 with TRBJ1-3; D perhaps matches TRBD1 (5 bases). V lost 4 bases to trimming and J lost 0 bases, with 14 bases between them. From germline, CDR1 is SGDLS and CDR2 YYNGEE. The CDR3 runs 16 residues. Written as DNA, the CDR3 is TGTGCCAGCAGCACCTCCGCAGGGAGCTCTGGAAACACCATATATTTT. Translated, it gives CASSTSAGSSGNTIYF.

This chain connects TRBV28 to TRBJ1-2; D gene uncertain. This CDR3 contains 12 residues. V lost 3 bases and J lost 7, with 9 bases in between. CDR1 and CDR2 (germline): MDHEN, SYDVKM. CDR3 region: CASSLSIFGYTF. CDR3 coding DNA: TGTGCCAGCAGTTTGTCCATCTTTGGCTACACCTTC.

The J gene is TRBJ2-4, the V gene TRBV6-1; D is undetermined. Trimming took off 2 bases at V and 13 bases at J, with 12 bases between the two ends. The CDR3 contains 12 residues. Germline CDR1 reads MNHNS; CDR2 reads SASEGT. Here the CDR3 reads CASSESRPHQYF. The CDR3 DNA sequence: TGTGCCAGCAGTGAATCGCGTCCTCACCAGTACTTC.

This chain links TRBV25-1 with TRBJ2-5; 7 positions agree with TRBD2. V was clipped by 8 bases and J by 2 bases; unmatched bases: 8. CDR3 length: 14 residues. Germline V CDR1 and CDR2: MGHDK, SYGVNS. The CDR3 coding sequence is TGTGCCAGCGGCAGGCGGGGAGGGCAAGAGACCCAGTACTTC. It codes for CASGRRGGQETQYF. Supplemented by reference TRBV25-1 and TRBJ2-5, the full variable domain reads EADIYQTPRYLVIGTGKKITLECSQTMGHDKMYWYQQDPGMELHLIHYSYGVNSTEKGDLSSESTVSRIRTEHFPLTLESARPSHTSQYLCASGRRGGQETQYFGPGTRLLVL.

The V and J genes are TRBV2 and TRBJ1-5, with D hard to call. The CDR3 is 15 residues long. V shed 6 bases and J shed 2 bases, with 14 bases lying between them. CDR1 SNHLY and CDR2 FYNNEI come from the germline V gene. DNA for the CDR3: TGTGCCAGCAGGCAGGAGGTCGGGGGCAATCAGCCCCAGCATTTT. Protein: CASRQEVGGNQPQHF.

The chain uses TRBV7-2 and TRBJ2-2; D is uncertain. The CDR3 is 15 residues long. Trimming cost V 1 base and J 5 bases, with 11 bases left between them. The germline gives CDR1 SGHTA, CDR2 FQGNSA. This CDR3 is CASSLVGPITGELFF. Written as DNA, the CDR3 is TGTGCCAGCAGCTTAGTCGGTCCGATAACCGGGGAGCTGTTTTTT.

The chain recombines TRBV4-1 with TRBJ2-5, with 8 bases that match TRBD2. CDR1 and CDR2 from the germline V gene are MGHRA and YSYEKL. The CDR3 totals 18 residues. V was clipped by 1 base and J by 6 bases; unmatched bases: 16. The CDR3 here is CASSQGSGSGAYLKTQYF. CDR3 nucleotides: TGCGCCAGCAGCCAAGGTAGCGGTAGCGGGGCGTATTTAAAGACCCAGTACTTC.

V is TRBV15 and J is TRBJ2-1; the D is unclear. V gave up 3 bases and J gave up 9 bases, with 6 bases separating them. This CDR3 is 11 amino acids long. The germline CDR1 and CDR2 sequences are LNHNV and YYDKDF (reference sequence). Here the CDR3 DNA reads TGTGCCACCAGCAGCTCCCTTGAGCAGTTCTTC. It is translated as CATSSSLEQFF.

The chain links TRBV4-2 to TRBJ1-2; D gene unclear. CDR3 length: 15 residues. With 0 bases removed from V and 4 bases from J, the gap between germline ends came to 12 bases. Germline lookup yields CDR1 LGHNA and CDR2 YNFKEQ. The CDR3 is CASSQESLEGYGYTF. CDR3 coding DNA: TGTGCCAGCAGCCAAGAAAGTCTGGAAGGCTATGGCTACACCTTC.